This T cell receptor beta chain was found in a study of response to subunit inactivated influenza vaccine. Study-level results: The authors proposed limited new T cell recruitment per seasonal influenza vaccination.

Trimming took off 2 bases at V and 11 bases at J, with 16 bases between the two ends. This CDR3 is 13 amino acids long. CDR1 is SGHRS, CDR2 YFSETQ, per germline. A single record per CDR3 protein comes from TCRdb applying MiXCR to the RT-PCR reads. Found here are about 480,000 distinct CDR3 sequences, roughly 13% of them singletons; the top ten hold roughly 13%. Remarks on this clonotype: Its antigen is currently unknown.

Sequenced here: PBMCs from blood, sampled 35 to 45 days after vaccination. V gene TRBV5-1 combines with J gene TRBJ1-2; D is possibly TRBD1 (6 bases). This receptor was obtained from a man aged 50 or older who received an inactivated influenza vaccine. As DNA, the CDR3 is TGCGCCAGCAGCTTTTGGCAGGGGCGATATTACACCTTC. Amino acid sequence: CASSFWQGRYYTF.